This TCR beta chain emerged from a study of T-cell memory formation after mild COVID-19 (dated by TCRdb to the early 2020s). About the study as a whole: TCR sequence clusters from the two donors were found to be largely donor specific. Longitudinal TCRalpha and TCRbeta repertoire sequencing tracked T-cell clones expanding and contracting after mild COVID-19 in two donors. The cohort comprised two young, previously healthy adult volunteers, one female and one male.

PBMCs were isolated by Ficoll-Paque density gradient centrifugation. V lost 3 bases and J lost 2 bases; the stretch between them is 5 bases long. CDR3 length: 13 amino acids, cysteine to phenylalanine. Only the CDR3 part of the read is kept: 39 bases, read in frame from the first base. Looking up the germline V gene yields CDR1 KGHDR and CDR2 SFDVKD. What the work shows at the level of the full study, not this receptor alone: Clones that contracted from day 15 to 85 showed balanced CD4/CD8 phenotypes, whereas a second wave of clones that expanded from day 15 to 37 leaned towards CD4+. Some responding clones were detected in pre-infection memory, suggesting pre-existing cross-reactive memory T cells joined the SARS-CoV-2 response. The study covered only two mild cases, and larger cohorts including severe cases with pre-infection samples were considered necessary. Whether the second-wave clones peaking on day 37 were SARS-CoV-2 specific was not confirmed. Contracting CD4+ clones were located mainly in the CM and EM memory subsets, whereas CD8+ clones were found to be enriched in EMRA.

Sequencing used an Illumina NovaSeq 6000. cDNA libraries for TCRalpha and TCRbeta were prepared by 5'RACE using constant-segment primers, with sample barcodes and unique molecular identifiers added. RNA was extracted from every sample with Trizol reagent. The libraries were amplified in two PCR steps, and the second step added a second sample barcode and Illumina TruSeq adapters. Sequencing of the libraries was done on an Illumina NovaSeq, producing 2 x 150 bp paired-end reads. The authors' pipeline ran thus. Demultiplexing of reads and collapsing into UMI-guided consensus sequences were performed with migec v1.2.7. With mixcr v2.1.11, UMI consensuses were aligned to TRA and TRB V and J templates and assembled into clonotypes. A clonotype was counted as expanded or contracted only when both edgeR and NoisET called the clonotype significant, with the noise models trained on biological replicates. edgeR calls used a false discovery rate-adjusted p below 0.01 and a log2 fold-change threshold of 1. As an exploratory analysis of dynamics, max-normalized trajectories of the 1000 most abundant clonotypes were examined with PCA combined with hierarchical clustering. Each responding clone was given a CD4 or CD8 phenotype based on the CD4+ and CD8+ repertoires, which had been sequenced separately. TCRdb reworked the public reads: Q25 trimming with fastp, MiXCR clone assembly, productive beta chains retained. Rows are combined by CDR3 protein, so each entry shows the most common genes and DNA. The V and J calls reflect TCRdb's pipeline rather than the authors' work. This sample comprises over 450,000 distinct CDR3 sequences, roughly 21% of them detected only once. In total, the top ten clones hold around an eighth of the sample.

This clonotype was detected ten times or more. This receptor's antigen is unknown. Base qualities are not at hand, and no much larger clone is one base apart. The sequencing input was PBMCs or a T cell subset sorted from them (not recorded which). The receptor was isolated from an adult woman who had mild COVID-19 (a few samples of this study predate the infection). The sample titles of this study are shuffled in the database, so cell type and time point are left out; the donor was told from shared clones. The chain is made from TRBV24-1 and TRBJ2-3; the D gene identity is not certain. The DNA is as follows: TGTGCCACCAGTGATCGTCTCACAGATACGCAGTATTTT. This gives the protein CATSDRLTDTQYF.